This T cell receptor (beta chain) was captured by sequencing in a study of cytomegalovirus exposure and HLA in healthy donors. The PCR had 60 Vbeta and 13 Jbeta primers. Repertoires were generated with immunoSEQ multiplex PCR, while TCRdb's copy carries only in-frame clones and drops some. The sample contains 120,000 to 150,000 clones, around 82% of which appear only once. Germline loops: CDR1 SGHAT, CDR2 FQNNGV. The CDR3 totals 13 residues. The germline V and J ends were trimmed by 6 bases and 2 bases, with 10 bases remaining between them. This clonotype was sampled from a woman between 40 and 55 years old in good health and CMV-seropositive. J is TRBJ2-5 and V is TRBV11-2, with D tentatively TRBD1 (6 bases). Specimen: PBMCs. CDR3 in DNA: TGTGCCAGCAGTCTACAGGGACAAGAGACCCAGTACTTC. This sequence encodes CASSLQGQETQYF.